These 15 T cell receptor beta chains were sequenced from one sample in a study of T cell responses to AZD1222 COVID-19 vaccine (dated by TCRdb to the early 2020s). Library generation was performed with the immunoSEQ multiplex PCR assay. TCRdb mirrors the immuneACCESS table, restricted to in-frame sequences. Some clones are absent from its copies; in checked studies, under half trace to an unresolved V gene, and the reason for the others is unknown. A total of some 170,000 clones appear in this sample, roughly nine tenths of them only once. The ten largest clonotypes hold 1.5% to 2% of the sample. The sample's time point label, decoded: baseline before first vaccination. The material was peripheral blood, obtained on day 0 of AZD1222 vaccination. These receptors were collected from an adult in good health.

The chain is built from TRBV6-1 and TRBJ1-4; D gene unclear. Germline-derived CDR1 and CDR2 are MNHNS and SASEGT. The CDR3 runs 13 residues. The V gene lost 3 bases and the J gene lost 8 bases, with 10 bases spanning the gap. CDR3 sequence: CASSDMGGEKLFF. The CDR3 nucleotides read TGTGCCAGCAGTGATATGGGAGGCGAAAAACTGTTTTTT.

The chain couples TRBV29-1 to TRBJ1-2, with unresolved D. The V end lost 3 bases, the J end lost 3 bases, and 5 bases lay between the germline ends. The CDR3 is 11 residues long. Germline CDR1 SQVTM, CDR2 ANQGSEA. CDR3 sequence reads: CSVDGDYGYTF. The CDR3 nucleotides read TGCAGCGTTGACGGGGACTATGGCTACACCTTC.

This chain links TRBV4-1 with TRBJ2-4; 9 bases line up with TRBD1. The CDR3 runs 21 residues. Germline-derived CDR1 and CDR2 are MGHRA and YSYEKL. Trimming at V came to 6 bases and at J to 0 bases, leaving 21 bases not matched to a gene. CDR3: CASRQFLRDRVVHLAKNIQYF. The CDR3 DNA sequence: TGCGCCAGCAGACAATTCCTCCGGGACAGGGTTGTCCATCTAGCCAAAAACATTCAGTACTTC.

J is TRBJ2-7 and V is TRBV24-1, with 9 bases that match TRBD2. V shed 6 bases and J 2 bases; nucleotides not matched to a gene: 7. CDR1 and CDR2 (germline): KGHDR, SFDVKD. This CDR3 has 15 amino acids. CDR3 sequence: CATSPSGDKTYEQYF. The CDR3 DNA reads as TGTGCCACCAGTCCTAGCGGGGACAAAACCTACGAGCAGTACTTC.

The chain combines TRBV19 with TRBJ2-1; the D gene is possibly TRBD2 (5 bases). V lost 5 bases and J 0 bases, leaving 14 bases between the germline ends. The CDR3 contains 16 residues. The germline CDR1 and CDR2 sequences are LNHDA and SQIVND (reference sequence). DNA of the CDR3: TGTGCCAGTAGTGTCAGGACTGGATACTCCTACAATGAGCAGTTCTTC. Amino acid sequence: CASSVRTGYSYNEQFF.

This rearrangement joins TRBV5-1 to TRBJ1-3; D is undetermined. Between the trimmed V and J ends, which lost 0 bases and 0 bases, there was a span of 13 bases. The germline CDR1 and CDR2 sequences are SGHRS and YFSETQ. This CDR3 has 17 amino acids. In DNA form, the CDR3 reads TGCGCCAGCAGCTTGGAAGGCAGGTCCAGCTCTGGAAACACCATATATTTT. This translates into CASSLEGRSSSGNTIYF.

The V gene is TRBV19, the J gene TRBJ2-2; D might be TRBD1 (6 bases). Germline CDR1 reads LNHDA; CDR2 reads SQIVND (reference sequence). The CDR3 is made up of 15 amino acids. Trimming cost V 7 bases and J 4 bases, with 16 bases left between them. The CDR3: CASKNRDVPTGELFF. The CDR3, as DNA: TGTGCCAGTAAGAACAGGGACGTCCCCACCGGGGAGCTGTTTTTT. The entire variable domain, with the rest obtained from reference TRBV19 and TRBJ2-2, is as follows: DGGITQSPKYLFRKEGQNVTLSCEQNLNHDAMYWYRQDPGQGLRLIYYSQIVNDFQKGDIAEGYSVSREKKESFPLTVTSAQKNPTAFYLCASKNRDVPTGELFFGEGSRLTVL.

V gene TRBV7-9 combines with J gene TRBJ2-2; 7 positions agree with TRBD2. After removal of 10 bases from V and 4 bases from J, the junction contained 12 bases not matched to a gene. This CDR3 region has 15 residues. CDR1 is SEHNR and CDR2 is FQNEAQ in the germline V gene (reference sequence). As DNA, the CDR3 is TGTGCCATCACCAAACGGGGGGTCGGCACCGGGGAGCTGTTTTTT. It specifies CAITKRGVGTGELFF.

V gene TRBV3-1 (or the pseudogene TRBV3-2) combines with J gene TRBJ2-3, with 7 nucleotides matching TRBD2. The V gene's germline CDR1 is LGHDT and CDR2 YNNKEL (reference sequence). Germline trimming cut 8 bases from V and 0 bases from J; bases unmatched to any gene: 5. The CDR3 is 14 residues long. CDR3 in amino acids: CASRKRGSTDTQYF. CDR3 coding DNA: TGTGCCAGCCGTAAGCGGGGTAGCACAGATACGCAGTATTTT.

The chain couples TRBV6-2 or TRBV6-3 to TRBJ2-7, with TRBD1 matching over 8 bases. Trimming removed 5 bases from V and 3 bases from J; junction bases left unmatched: 9. The CDR3 consists of 15 residues. Germline V gene sequence: CDR1 MNHEY, CDR2 SVGEGT. CDR3 in DNA: TGTGCCAGCAGTGATCCGGACAGGGACCTCTACGAGCAGTACTTC. It is translated as CASSDPDRDLYEQYF.

The chain couples TRBV19 to TRBJ1-1; D gene uncertain. CDR3 length: 14 residues. Germline V gives CDR1 LNHDA, CDR2 SQIVND (reference sequence). Trimming removed 6 bases at V and 4 bases at J, with 15 bases between. CDR3 in amino acids: CASRGEAGITEAFF. CDR3 nucleotide sequence: TGTGCCAGTAGGGGCGAAGCGGGCATCACTGAAGCTTTCTTT.

The rearrangement links TRBV5-4 to TRBJ2-7; 8 nucleotides align to TRBD1. V shed 3 bases and J 2 bases; nucleotides not matched to a gene: 4. Germline lookup yields CDR1 SGHNT and CDR2 YYREEE (reference sequence). This CDR3 is 14 amino acids long. CDR3 in amino acids: CASSSGQATYEQYF. The CDR3 DNA reads TGTGCCAGCAGCTCGGGACAGGCCACCTACGAGCAGTACTTC.

The chain combines TRBV4-2 with TRBJ1-2; maybe TRBD1 (5 bases). Trimming removed 1 base at V and 2 bases at J, with 14 bases between. The CDR3 is 16 amino acids. Germline CDR1 is LGHNA and CDR2 is YNFKEQ. CDR3 in amino acids: CASSQVGAGANYGYTF. The CDR3 DNA is TGTGCCAGCAGCCAAGTTGGCGCCGGGGCCAACTATGGCTACACCTTC.

The chain combines TRBV6-5 with TRBJ1-5; weak D call: TRBD1 (6 bases). The CDR3 has 15 amino acids. Trimming pared 7 bases from V and 4 bases from J, leaving 17 bases between. The germline V gene encodes CDR1 MNHEY and CDR2 SVGAGI. The CDR3 is CASTKGEVPNQPQHF. CDR3 nucleotide sequence: TGTGCCAGCACGAAGGGGGAGGTTCCAAATCAGCCCCAGCATTTT.

CDR3 protein: CASSMIVAPVSGSPLHF. In DNA, the CDR3 is TGTGCCAGTAGTATGATCGTCGCACCTGTATCGGGTTCACCCCTCCACTTT. The gene calls are TRBV19 and TRBJ1-6; no reliable D call. The CDR3 runs 17 residues. In germline, CDR1 is LNHDA, CDR2 SQIVND (reference sequence). The V gene lost 3 bases and the J gene lost 9 bases, with 21 bases spanning the gap.